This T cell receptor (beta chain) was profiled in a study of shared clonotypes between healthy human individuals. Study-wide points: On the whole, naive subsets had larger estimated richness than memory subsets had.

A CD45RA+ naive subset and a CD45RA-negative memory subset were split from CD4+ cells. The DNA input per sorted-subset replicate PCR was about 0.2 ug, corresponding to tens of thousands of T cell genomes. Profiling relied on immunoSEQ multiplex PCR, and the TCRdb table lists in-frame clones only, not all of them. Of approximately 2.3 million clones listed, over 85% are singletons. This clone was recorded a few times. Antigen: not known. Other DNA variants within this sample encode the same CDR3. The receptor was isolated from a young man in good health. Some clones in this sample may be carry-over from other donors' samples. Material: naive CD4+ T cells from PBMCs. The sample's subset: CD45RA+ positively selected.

The CDR3 DNA reads as TGCAGTGCTATATACAATGAGCAGTTCTTC. Translation gives CSAIYNEQFF. The J gene is TRBJ2-1, the V gene TRBV20-1; D is undetermined. The V and J ends lost 4 bases and 4 bases respectively, with 2 bases between them. The germline V gene has CDR1 DFQATT and CDR2 SNEGSKA (reference sequence). This CDR3 has 10 residues.